What follows describes a single T cell receptor beta chain. This sample was taken from a study of T cells after yellow fever vaccination. V dropped 3 bases and J dropped 3 bases, with 12 bases sitting between them. The CDR3 has 14 residues. Generation of TCR cDNA used 5'RACE template switching (which added a universal primer site and UMIs). TCRdb re-called the 5' RACE reads through MiXCR, storing one row per CDR3 protein. This repertoire shows 200,000 to 300,000 distinct CDR3 sequences, approximately 6.3% found once; its top ten account for about 0.95%. The sequencing here drew on CD4+ T cells sorted from PBMCs, taken on the day of the yellow fever booster vaccination. The TCR originated in a man aged 30 to 39 who received the YFV17D yellow fever vaccine. The chain joins TRBV12-3 or TRBV12-4 to TRBJ2-7, with a tentative D call TRBD1 (5 bases). The CDR3 coding sequence is TGTGCCAGCAGTTTGGGCAGGGTCCTCTACGAGCAGTACTTC. It specifies CASSLGRVLYEQYF.